What follows are 30 T cell receptor beta chains derived from one specimen sequenced in a study of blood T cell repertoires in COVID-19. Repertoires were generated with immunoSEQ multiplex PCR, while TCRdb's copy carries only in-frame clones and drops some. The repertoire holds fewer than 250,000 clones, with 88% as singletons. Material for sequencing was peripheral blood. The receptors shown here come from a man in his sixties or seventies with acute or convalescent COVID-19.

The chain couples TRBV27 to TRBJ2-7; 8 nucleotides match TRBD2. Trimming removed 10 bases from V and 6 bases from J; junction bases left unmatched: 11. The CDR3 consists of 13 residues. CDR1 and CDR2 (germline): MNHEY, SMNVEV (reference sequence). CDR3 sequence: CATGTSGRGEQYF. The CDR3 DNA reads as TGTGCCACCGGGACTAGTGGTAGAGGCGAGCAGTACTTC.

This clone has more than one count but fewer than ten. This chain uses TRBV27 with TRBJ2-7, with D possibly TRBD2 on 6 matching bases. The germline V gene encodes CDR1 MNHEY and CDR2 SMNVEV (reference sequence). Between the trimmed V and J ends, which lost 3 bases and 4 bases, there was a span of 13 bases. This CDR3 comprises 14 residues. The chain's CDR3 is CASSFGTSTYEQYF. The CDR3 DNA sequence: TGTGCCAGCAGTTTTGGGACTTCAACATACGAGCAGTACTTC.

The chain uses TRBV6-6 and TRBJ2-1; 10 positions agree with TRBD1. The V segment lost 6 bases and the J segment 6 bases; nucleotides outside the gene matches: 8. In germline, CDR1 is MNHNY, CDR2 SVGAGI (reference sequence). The CDR3 totals 15 residues. The CDR3, as DNA: TGTGCCAGCAGAACCGGGACAGGGGTTTTCAATGAGCAGTTCTTC. Amino acid sequence: CASRTGTGVFNEQFF.

The chain employs TRBV3-1 (or the pseudogene TRBV3-2) and TRBJ1-2; TRBD1 matches 9 bases. This CDR3 is built from 14 residues. Germline values: CDR1 LGHDT, CDR2 YNNKEL (reference sequence). Unmatched junction bases numbered 8, after V lost 2 bases and J lost 10 bases. CDR3 DNA: TGTGCCAGCAGCCAAATAGGACAGGGGTTTGACTACACCTTC. Residues: CASSQIGQGFDYTF.

V and J are TRBV6-5 and TRBJ1-5, with 7 bases fitting TRBD1. V lost 6 bases, J lost 0 bases, and 2 bases stayed unmatched. This CDR3 is 14 amino acids long. Germline assignment: CDR1 MNHEY and CDR2 SVGAGI. CDR3 nucleotide sequence: TGTGCCAGCAGCCGGACAGGTAGCAATCAGCCCCAGCATTTT. Its protein product is CASSRTGSNQPQHF.

The chain joins TRBV19 to TRBJ1-1; D not certain. V was pared by 5 bases and J by 0 bases, with 7 bases between. The CDR3 has 13 residues. CDR1 is LNHDA and CDR2 is SQIVND in the germline V gene (reference sequence). The CDR3 coding sequence is TGTGCCAGTAGTTCACAGATGAACACTGAAGCTTTCTTT. Amino acids: CASSSQMNTEAFF.

This chain uses TRBV3-1 (or the pseudogene TRBV3-2) with TRBJ2-2; 11 nucleotides line up with TRBD2. Germline-derived CDR1 and CDR2 are LGHDT and YNNKEL (reference sequence). The CDR3 totals 18 residues. Trimming cost V 0 bases and J 5 bases; bases outside gene matches: 8. CDR3 DNA sequence: TGTGCCAGCAGCCAAGAAAGACGACTAGCGGGAAATACCGGGGAGCTGTTTTTT. Its protein is CASSQERRLAGNTGELFF.

The V gene is TRBV7-9, the J gene TRBJ2-3; possible D gene TRBD1, 6 bases. The CDR3 is 17 residues long. Per germline, CDR1 SEHNR and CDR2 FQNEAQ (reference sequence). V lost 0 bases and J 3 bases, leaving 16 bases between the germline ends. CDR3 nucleotides: TGTGCCAGCAGCTTAGCGCTTGACAGGATTGGGACAGATACGCAGTATTTT. Encoded protein: CASSLALDRIGTDTQYF.

The chain recombines TRBV6-6 with TRBJ1-2; 7 bases are a match to TRBD1. Germline lookup yields CDR1 MNHNY and CDR2 SVGAGI (reference sequence). This CDR3 region has 18 residues. The junction had 15 bases not matched to a gene; V was cut back by 5 bases and J by 0 bases. CDR3: CASSQSGQATIPNYGYTF. The CDR3 nucleotides are TGTGCCAGCAGTCAATCAGGACAGGCGACGATTCCTAACTATGGCTACACCTTC.

The chain links TRBV7-2 to TRBJ2-7; 8 positions match TRBD1. The ends lost 7 bases at V and 1 base at J; junction bases unmatched: 6. The CDR3 runs to 14 residues. Per germline, CDR1 SGHTA and CDR2 FQGNSA. The CDR3 is CASKENRGSYEQYF. CDR3 nucleotides: TGTGCCAGCAAAGAAAACAGGGGGTCCTACGAGCAGTACTTC.

The chain couples TRBV5-1 to TRBJ2-2; TRBD1 might be the D (6 bases). This CDR3 spans 16 amino acids. With 4 bases removed from V and 4 bases from J, the gap between germline ends came to 17 bases. Per germline, CDR1 SGHRS and CDR2 YFSETQ. The CDR3 here is CASSPLLGAGTGELFF. The CDR3 DNA reads as TGCGCCAGCAGCCCACTTTTGGGGGCGGGCACCGGGGAGCTGTTTTTT.

The V gene is TRBV6-5, the J gene TRBJ1-1, with D hard to call. The CDR3 length is 13 residues. Germline V lookup: CDR1 MNHEY, CDR2 SVGAGI. The V gene lost 10 bases and the J gene lost 4 bases, with 16 bases spanning the gap. CDR3: CATGVLEGTEAFF. As DNA, the CDR3 is TGTGCCACCGGGGTTTTAGAGGGCACTGAAGCTTTCTTT.

This clone has just a few counts. This chain joins TRBV30 and TRBJ2-4; D ambiguous. Germline CDR1 GTSNPN, CDR2 SVGIG (reference sequence). The CDR3 is 17 amino acids. V was shortened by 0 bases and J by 0 bases, with 15 bases between the two germline ends. CDR3 protein: CAWSVGRLSEAKNIQYF. Here the CDR3 DNA reads TGTGCCTGGAGTGTAGGTCGGCTAAGCGAAGCCAAAAACATTCAGTACTTC.

This sequence joins TRBV5-1 and TRBJ2-1; D is unresolved. Between the trimmed V and J ends, which lost 2 bases and 6 bases, there was a span of 12 bases. CDR1 is SGHRS, CDR2 YFSETQ, per germline. This CDR3 is 14 amino acids long. The CDR3 bases are TGCGCCAGCAGCTTAAGCAGCACGGGCAATGAGCAGTTCTTC. Translating gives CASSLSSTGNEQFF.

CDR3 region: CASSPLGGRAYNEQFF. CDR3 bases: TGTGCCAGCAGCCCCCTAGGAGGGAGGGCCTACAATGAGCAGTTCTTC. The chain couples TRBV7-2 to TRBJ2-1; the match to TRBD2 covers 7 bases. Germline CDR1 SGHTA, CDR2 FQGNSA. Trimming cost V 5 bases and J 2 bases; bases outside gene matches: 9. This CDR3 region has 16 residues.

V and J are TRBV18 and TRBJ2-7; D possibly corresponds to TRBD1 (5 bases). Germline-derived CDR1 and CDR2 are KGHSH and LQKENI. Between the trimmed V and J ends, which lost 3 bases and 3 bases, there was a span of 15 bases. The CDR3 length is 15 residues. The CDR3 DNA reads as TGTGCCAGCTCACCCACAGGTCAGATTCTCTACGAGCAGTACTTC. This sequence encodes CASSPTGQILYEQYF.

This chain uses TRBV24-1 with TRBJ1-5; D remains unclear. The CDR3 has 14 amino acids. Germline CDR1 is KGHDR and CDR2 is SFDVKD. V lost 4 bases to trimming and J lost 0 bases, with 6 bases between them. In DNA, the CDR3 is TGTGCCACCAGTGAAACCTATAGCAATCAGCCCCAGCATTTT. Translated, it gives CATSETYSNQPQHF.

The chain is built from TRBV28 and TRBJ2-1; the D is unclear. The germline V gene has CDR1 MDHEN and CDR2 SYDVKM. This CDR3 has 10 residues. V lost 3 bases and J lost 15, with 9 bases in between. The CDR3 DNA sequence: TGTGCCAGCAGTTTTGGCTTCTCGTTCTTC. Residues: CASSFGFSFF.

The CDR3 loop reads CASSQTGTNSPLHF. The CDR3 region has the DNA TGTGCCAGCAGCCAGACAGGGACTAATTCACCCCTCCACTTT. J is TRBJ1-6 and V is TRBV3-1 (or the pseudogene TRBV3-2), with 7 bases identical to TRBD1. The CDR3 is 14 amino acids. V shed 3 bases, J shed 6 bases, and the junction held 2 bases outside the gene matches. CDR1 LGHDT and CDR2 YNNKEL come from the germline V gene (reference sequence).

The J gene is TRBJ1-1, the V gene TRBV13, with 7 bases aligning to TRBD1. Germline values: CDR1 PRHDT, CDR2 FYEKMQ (reference sequence). This CDR3 region has 12 residues. V was clipped by 5 bases and J by 7 bases; unmatched bases: 4. CDR3 DNA sequence: TGTGCCAGCAGCCCCGGGGACAGTGAAGCTTTCTTT. Translated, it gives CASSPGDSEAFF.

The rearrangement links TRBV5-1 to TRBJ1-4; D uncertain. V dropped 7 bases and J dropped 4 bases, with 20 bases sitting between them. The CDR3 length is 16 residues. CDR1 SGHRS and CDR2 YFSETQ come from the germline V gene. CDR3 DNA: TGCGCCAGCGCGTCTGGCAAGGGAGACTTTAATGAAAAACTGTTTTTT. It is translated as CASASGKGDFNEKLFF.

This rearrangement joins TRBV7-2 to TRBJ2-3; no definite D call. Trimming took 7 bases from V and 2 from J, leaving 16 bases between them. The germline CDR1 and CDR2 sequences are SGHTA and FQGNSA. The CDR3 extends over 15 amino acids. The CDR3 DNA is TGTGCCAGCACCCGGTATAGGAGAGTCACAGATACGCAGTATTTT. This gives the protein CASTRYRRVTDTQYF.

This clone was detected only a few times. This chain joins TRBV18 and TRBJ2-7; D may be TRBD2 (6 bases). Trimming shortened V by 0 bases and J by 6 bases, and 12 bases separated the two germline ends. The length of the CDR3 is 14 residues. Germline assignment: CDR1 KGHSH and CDR2 LQKENI. The CDR3: CASSPPGGGGEQYF. The CDR3 DNA sequence: TGTGCCAGCTCACCACCGGGGGGAGGTGGCGAGCAGTACTTC.

V and J are TRBV6-4 and TRBJ2-2; possible D gene TRBD2, 6 bases. V was pared by 6 bases and J by 7 bases, with 21 bases between. Per germline, CDR1 MRHNA and CDR2 SNTAGT. The CDR3 spans 16 residues. The CDR3 reads CASSPAGGAFGGELFF. CDR3 coding DNA: TGTGCCAGCAGCCCGGCCGGGGGTGCGTTTGGCGGGGAGCTGTTTTTT.

This chain connects TRBV30 to TRBJ2-7, with 9 bases lining up with TRBD1. There are 17 residues in the CDR3. Trimming took 2 bases from V and 3 from J; bases not matched to a gene: 14. The germline V gene has CDR1 GTSNPN and CDR2 SVGIG (reference sequence). CDR3 loop: CAWSRDRESRSVYEQYF. The CDR3 bases are TGTGCCTGGAGTAGGGACAGGGAGAGTAGGAGTGTCTACGAGCAGTACTTC.

The chain recombines TRBV6-2 or TRBV6-3 with TRBJ2-7, with TRBD2 identical over 10 bases. The CDR3 covers 15 residues. CDR1 is MNHEY and CDR2 is SVGEGT in the germline V gene. Trimming took 2 bases from V and 7 from J; bases not matched to a gene: 8. CDR3 nucleotide sequence: TGTGCCAGCAGTTACGGGGCTAGCGGGAGCTGGGAGCAGTACTTC. As protein: CASSYGASGSWEQYF.

The chain combines TRBV5-4 with TRBJ2-7; the D gene is possibly TRBD2 (6 bases). Trimming removed 4 bases at V and 4 bases at J, with 15 bases between. The length of the CDR3 is 14 residues. Germline lookup yields CDR1 SGHNT and CDR2 YYREEE (reference sequence). DNA for the CDR3: TGTGCCAGCAGCGGCGCGGAGGGGATGTACGAGCAGTACTTC. Translating gives CASSGAEGMYEQYF.

The J gene is TRBJ2-5, the V gene TRBV28; D uncertain. The CDR3 has 13 residues. CDR1 MDHEN and CDR2 SYDVKM come from the germline V gene. The V end was cut by 3 bases, the J end by 0 bases, with 5 bases between. The CDR3 nucleotides read TGTGCCAGCAGTTTTCTTAACCAAGAGACCCAGTACTTC. It specifies CASSFLNQETQYF.

This clone was recorded only once. This chain joins TRBV18 and TRBJ2-7; D remains ambiguous. The CDR3 is 15 residues long. V lost 1 base and J lost 0, with 10 bases in between. The germline CDR1 and CDR2 sequences are KGHSH and LQKENI. The CDR3: CASSPRGESSYEQYF. CDR3 nucleotide sequence: TGTGCCAGCTCACCACGAGGCGAGAGCTCCTACGAGCAGTACTTC.

This clone was observed once. V is TRBV19 and J is TRBJ1-2; tentatively, D is TRBD1 (5 bases). V shed 5 bases and J shed 7 bases, with 11 bases lying between them. In germline, CDR1 is LNHDA, CDR2 SQIVND (reference sequence). The CDR3 covers 12 residues. The CDR3 nucleotides are TGTGCCAGTAGTGGCGGAGGGGTTGGCTACACCTTC. Translation gives CASSGGGVGYTF.